This TCR beta chain derives from a study of a mutant IDH1 vaccine in newly diagnosed glioma. On the study more broadly: Vaccination was launched 4-6 weeks after radiotherapy alone, or with temozolomide cycles. The earlier regimen, radiotherapy, temozolomide, or both, was most often both.

Documented time point: week 11, during vaccination. Vaccinated patients received 300 ug of mutant IDH1 20-mer peptide per dose, with topical imiquimod. Clones were read by immunoSEQ multiplex PCR, and TCRdb kept only the in-frame ones, dropping some. The table has approximately 40,000 clones, 84% seen once; the top ten hold around 2.4%. Study results and caveats: Vaccine-induced immune responses occurred in 93.3% of patients.

Remarks on this clone: Its antigen remains unknown.

This CDR3 comprises 15 residues. With V trimmed by 4 bases and J by 6 bases, 10 bases remained unmatched. Germline lookup yields CDR1 SGDLS and CDR2 YYNGEE. The chain is built from TRBV9 and TRBJ2-3, with 8 bases fitting TRBD1. The TCR originated in a man in his forties with glioma. The sample consisted of PBMCs, taken from a glioma patient whose treatment included an IDH1 peptide vaccine. The CDR3 is CASSFWDRPLDTQYF. In nucleotides, the CDR3 is TGTGCCAGCAGCTTTTGGGACAGGCCCCTGGATACGCAGTATTTT.